The 10 T cell receptor beta chains reported below all come from one sample, sequenced in a study of T cell responses to AZD1222 COVID-19 vaccine. The table came from immunoSEQ multiplex PCR; TCRdb's copy has only in-frame clones and leaves some out. The sample has about 100,000 clones, approximately 90% seen once. The material was peripheral blood, obtained 28 days after the second AZD1222 dose. These receptors were obtained from an adult who received the AZD1222 COVID-19 vaccine.

The chain recombines TRBV28 with TRBJ1-1; D might be TRBD1 (5 bases). V dropped 8 bases and J dropped 9 bases, with 16 bases sitting between them. This CDR3 has 12 amino acids. CDR1 is MDHEN, CDR2 SYDVKM, per germline. Here the CDR3 reads CASGRQTPQAFF. In nucleotides, the CDR3 is TGTGCCAGCGGAAGACAGACTCCACAAGCTTTCTTT.

The chain combines TRBV4-2 with TRBJ1-4; unclear D gene. Trimming removed 7 bases at V and 7 bases at J, with 22 bases between. The CDR3 runs to 16 residues. Germline CDR1 LGHNA, CDR2 YNFKEQ. In DNA, the CDR3 is TGTGCCAGCACCTCACAAATAGGTGGGCTGGGTGAAAAACTGTTTTTT. Its translation is CASTSQIGGLGEKLFF.

This chain connects TRBV2 to TRBJ1-1, with D perhaps TRBD1 (5 bases). The CDR3 spans 15 residues. The V end was cut by 1 base, the J end by 2 bases, with 11 bases between. Looked up from germline, CDR1 is SNHLY and CDR2 is FYNNEI. This CDR3 reads CASSEEGRGNTEAFF. The CDR3 bases are TGTGCCAGCAGTGAAGAGGGGCGGGGAAACACTGAAGCTTTCTTT. The whole variable domain, filled in from reference TRBV2 and TRBJ1-1, reads EPEVTQTPSHQVTQMGQEVILRCVPISNHLYFYWYRQILGQKVEFLVSFYNNEISEKSEIFDDQFSVERPDGSNFTLKIRSTKLEDSAMYFCASSEEGRGNTEAFFGQGTRLTVV.

The V gene is TRBV21-1, the J gene TRBJ2-1; no DNA check was done on the table's D call, TRBD2. TRBV21-1 is a pseudogene segment. The CDR3 runs 15 residues. CDR3: CASSKEASGGAKQFF. CDR3 sequence (DNA): TGTGCCAGCAGCAAAGAGGCTAGCGGGGGGGCAAAGCAGTTCTTC.

This rearrangement joins TRBV19 to TRBJ1-5, with 8 bases that match TRBD1. V shed 3 bases, J shed 5 bases, and the junction held 6 bases outside the gene matches. The CDR3 contains 15 residues. Looked up from germline, CDR1 is LNHDA and CDR2 is SQIVND (reference sequence). CDR3 residues: CASSIRAGGHQPQHF. CDR3 sequence (DNA): TGTGCCAGTAGTATTAGGGCAGGGGGCCATCAGCCCCAGCATTTT.

The chain links TRBV7-2 to TRBJ2-2; 7 nucleotides line up with TRBD2. This CDR3 has 17 amino acids. With 1 base clipped from V and 1 base from J, the junction kept 6 bases outside the gene matches. Looked up from germline, CDR1 is SGHTA and CDR2 is FQGNSA. The CDR3 is CASSLVILALNTGELFF. CDR3 nucleotides: TGTGCCAGCAGCTTAGTTATACTAGCGCTGAACACCGGGGAGCTGTTTTTT.

V is TRBV6-5 and J is TRBJ2-1; a weak D match, TRBD2 (6 bases). V was pared by 6 bases and J by 2 bases, with 14 bases between. Germline loops: CDR1 MNHEY, CDR2 SVGAGI. CDR3 length equals 15 residues. CDR3 sequence: CASRTSIRAYNEQFF. CDR3 DNA: TGTGCCAGCAGAACTAGCATTCGGGCCTACAATGAGCAGTTCTTC.

The rearrangement joins TRBV7-9 to TRBJ2-3, with D maybe TRBD2 (6 bases). Between the trimmed V and J ends, which lost 3 bases and 2 bases, there was a span of 15 bases. CDR1 is SEHNR, CDR2 FQNEAQ, per germline (reference sequence). The CDR3 contains 16 residues. The CDR3 spells CASSFGSGGFTDTQYF. The CDR3 DNA reads as TGTGCCAGCAGCTTTGGTAGCGGTGGGTTCACAGATACGCAGTATTTT.

The chain carries TRBV7-9 and TRBJ1-4, with unresolved D. CDR1 is SEHNR and CDR2 is FQNEAQ in the germline V gene (reference sequence). Trimming took 1 base from V and 0 from J, leaving 6 bases between them. This CDR3 is 15 amino acids long. The CDR3 region is CASSLVTATNEKLFF. The CDR3 DNA reads TGTGCCAGCAGCTTAGTTACAGCAACTAATGAAAAACTGTTTTTT.

The J gene is TRBJ1-1, the V gene TRBV2; tentative D call: TRBD1 (5 bases). V lost 2 bases and J lost 0, with 10 bases in between. Germline loops: CDR1 SNHLY, CDR2 FYNNEI. There are 15 residues in the CDR3. The CDR3 nucleotides read TGTGCCAGCAGTGAACAGGGACTCATGAACACTGAAGCTTTCTTT. Protein sequence: CASSEQGLMNTEAFF. The full variable domain, its missing parts supplied by reference TRBV2 and TRBJ1-1, is EPEVTQTPSHQVTQMGQEVILRCVPISNHLYFYWYRQILGQKVEFLVSFYNNEISEKSEIFDDQFSVERPDGSNFTLKIRSTKLEDSAMYFCASSEQGLMNTEAFFGQGTRLTVV.